The 25 T cell receptor beta chains reported below all come from one sample, sequenced in a study of early stage breast cancer tumors. The table came from immunoSEQ multiplex PCR; TCRdb's copy has only in-frame clones and leaves some out. The table shows roughly 30,000 clones, with about 59% occurring only once. The sequenced sample was breast tumor tissue. These receptors were collected from a person aged 45-60 years with breast cancer.

A few counts support this clone. Other DNA variants within this sample encode the same CDR3. V usage is TRBV9 and J usage is TRBJ2-7; 9 positions match TRBD1. V trimming: 4 bases; J trimming: 3 bases; junction bases outside the gene matches: 5. The V gene's germline CDR1 is SGDLS and CDR2 YYNGEE. This CDR3 spans 14 amino acids. This CDR3 is CASSPWTGDYEQYF. DNA of the CDR3: TGTGCCAGCAGCCCATGGACAGGGGACTACGAGCAGTACTTC.

V usage is TRBV11-1 and J usage is TRBJ2-5; D may correspond to TRBD1 or TRBD2 (5 bases each). From germline, CDR1 is SGHAT and CDR2 FQDESV (reference sequence). V was shortened by 1 base and J by 11 bases, with 14 bases between the two germline ends. This CDR3 has 13 amino acids. CDR3 amino acids: CASSLDRQGPQYF. The CDR3 nucleotides are TGTGCCAGCAGCTTAGATCGGCAGGGACCACAGTACTTC.

This clone came up a few times. Other DNA sequences in the same sample also yield this CDR3. This sequence joins TRBV14 and TRBJ1-2, with unresolved D. The CDR3 spans 13 residues. V dropped 1 base and J dropped 6 bases, with 9 bases sitting between them. Germline V CDR1 and CDR2: SGHDN, FVKESK. In DNA, the CDR3 is TGTGCCAGCAGCCAAGCGGGGATCCATGGCTACACCTTC. Translated, it gives CASSQAGIHGYTF.

The V and J genes are TRBV20-1 and TRBJ2-7; D gene uncertain. The CDR3 length is 11 residues. CDR1 and CDR2 from the germline V gene are DFQATT and SNEGSKA (reference sequence). The V end lost 5 bases, the J end lost 4 bases, and 9 bases lay between the germline ends. The CDR3 spells CSAPLGYEQYF. Here the CDR3 DNA reads TGCAGTGCTCCCTTGGGTTACGAGCAGTACTTC.

This rearrangement joins TRBV5-4 to TRBJ2-3; the D gene could be TRBD1 or TRBD2 (6 bases each). This CDR3 region has 17 residues. Germline CDR1 and CDR2: SGHNT and YYREEE (reference sequence). The ends were cut back, 4 bases at V and 3 bases at J, with 21 bases in the middle. The CDR3 here is CASSPLIAKGGTDTQYF. In nucleotides, the CDR3 is TGTGCCAGCAGCCCGCTAATAGCGAAGGGGGGAACAGATACGCAGTATTTT.

This clone has only one observation. The chain recombines TRBV27 with TRBJ2-5, with D possibly called TRBD1 or TRBD2 (5 bases each). The V gene lost 5 bases and the J gene lost 7 bases, with 17 bases spanning the gap. The germline CDR1 and CDR2 sequences are MNHEY and SMNVEV (reference sequence). This CDR3 spans 14 amino acids. The CDR3: CASSVTGPPGTQYF. CDR3 sequence (DNA): TGTGCCAGCAGTGTCACGGGGCCCCCGGGGACCCAGTACTTC.

The chain recombines TRBV10-3 with TRBJ2-3; 8 positions match TRBD2. Trimming cost V 3 bases and J 3 bases; bases outside gene matches: 5. Germline loops: CDR1 ENHRY, CDR2 SYGVKD. The length of the CDR3 is 15 residues. CDR3 region: CAISEGSGTTDTQYF. In nucleotides, the CDR3 is TGTGCCATCAGTGAAGGTAGCGGGACAACAGATACGCAGTATTTT.

This clone has more than one count but fewer than ten. The chain links TRBV2 to TRBJ1-5; TRBD1 is a possible D gene (6 bases). Trimming took off 5 bases at V and 2 bases at J, with 13 bases between the two ends. This CDR3 region has 15 residues. Germline CDR1 and CDR2: SNHLY and FYNNEI. This CDR3 is CASSLQGGGNQPQHF. Here the CDR3 DNA reads TGTGCCAGCAGTCTACAGGGAGGGGGCAATCAGCCCCAGCATTTT.

This rearrangement joins TRBV5-8 to TRBJ2-1; D is uncertain. CDR1 is SGHTS and CDR2 is YDEGEE in the germline V gene. The CDR3 is 11 residues long. Trimming removed 3 bases at V and 2 bases at J, with 0 bases between. Written as DNA, the CDR3 is TGTGCCAGCAGCTCCTACAATGAGCAGTTCTTC. It yields the protein CASSSYNEQFF.

The rearrangement links TRBV7-3 to TRBJ2-6; the match to TRBD1 covers 9 bases. Trimming cost V 5 bases and J 2 bases; bases outside gene matches: 4. This CDR3 region has 16 residues. Germline values: CDR1 SGHTA, CDR2 FQGTGA. The CDR3: CASSTGTGTGANVLTF. The CDR3 bases are TGTGCCAGCAGCACCGGGACAGGGACTGGGGCCAACGTCCTGACTTTC.

Note on this clone: Other nucleotide sequences from this sample produce the same CDR3. The J gene is TRBJ2-2, the V gene TRBV5-1; D remains ambiguous. CDR3 length: 12 amino acids. The germline V and J ends were trimmed by 2 bases and 2 bases, with 1 base remaining between them. In germline, CDR1 is SGHRS, CDR2 YFSETQ. CDR3 coding DNA: TGCGCCAGCAGCTTAAACACCGGGGAGCTGTTTTTT. This gives the protein CASSLNTGELFF.

The chain employs TRBV7-8 and TRBJ2-1; TRBD1 aligns across 8 bases. Germline V gene sequence: CDR1 SGHVS, CDR2 FQNEAQ. The trim removed 4 bases at V and 3 bases at J, leaving 8 bases unmatched. The CDR3 runs to 16 residues. CDR3 sequence reads: CASSSKQGEFYNEQFF. CDR3 sequence (DNA): TGTGCCAGCAGCTCCAAACAGGGGGAGTTCTACAATGAGCAGTTCTTC.

The table lists this clone with a few counts. The chain combines TRBV11-2 with TRBJ1-5; tentatively, D is TRBD1 (5 bases). The CDR3 sequence is 15 residues long. The germline V and J ends were trimmed by 5 bases and 4 bases, with 15 bases remaining between them. Per germline, CDR1 SGHAT and CDR2 FQNNGV. The CDR3 sequence: CASSPGTNINQPQHF. The CDR3 DNA follows: TGTGCCAGCAGCCCCGGGACTAACATTAATCAGCCCCAGCATTTT. Supplemented by reference TRBV11-2 and TRBJ1-5, the full variable domain reads EAGVAQSPRYKIIEKRQSVAFWCNPISGHATLYWYQQILGQGPKLLIQFQNNGVVDDSQLPKDRFSAERLKGVDSTLKIQPAKLEDSAVYLCASSPGTNINQPQHFGDGTRLSIL.

The rearrangement uses TRBV5-6 and TRBJ2-6, with unresolved D. CDR3 length: 15 amino acids. The V and J ends lost 6 bases and 4 bases respectively, with 14 bases between them. The germline V gene encodes CDR1 SGHDT and CDR2 YYEEEE. CDR3 in amino acids: CASTLYTGGANVLTF. The CDR3 DNA is TGTGCCAGCACCCTCTACACTGGGGGGGCCAACGTCCTGACTTTC.

This clone was found once. The chain has TRBV30 and TRBJ2-1; 10 bases match TRBD2. The CDR3 is 16 amino acids. CDR1 GTSNPN and CDR2 SVGIG come from the germline V gene (reference sequence). Trimming cost V 2 bases and J 9 bases; bases outside gene matches: 13. The CDR3 DNA reads TGTGCCTGGAGTCCCCGGCTAGCGGGAGTAGCTGGTGAGCAGTTCTTC. It translates to CAWSPRLAGVAGEQFF.

The chain has TRBV19 and TRBJ2-2; no firm D call. This CDR3 has 14 amino acids. Trimming took off 3 bases at V and 6 bases at J, with 11 bases between the two ends. CDR1 and CDR2 (germline): LNHDA, SQIVND (reference sequence). CDR3 nucleotide sequence: TGTGCCAGTAGTATCTCTTTTGGTGCCGGGGAGCTGTTTTTT. This translates into CASSISFGAGELFF.

Within the sample, this clone is large. The chain couples TRBV4-1 to TRBJ2-7; D gene unclear. CDR1 MGHRA and CDR2 YSYEKL come from the germline V gene. This CDR3 comprises 13 residues. The germline V and J ends were trimmed by 1 base and 3 bases, with 7 bases remaining between them. CDR3 protein: CASSQVGDYEQYF. The CDR3 region has the DNA TGCGCCAGCAGCCAAGTTGGGGACTACGAGCAGTACTTC.

The gene calls are TRBV5-8 and TRBJ2-3; D is uncertain. Trimming stripped 3 bases from V and 2 bases from J, with 4 bases between. There are 12 residues in the CDR3. Germline CDR1 and CDR2: SGHTS and YDEGEE. CDR3: CASSSYTDTQYF. The CDR3 DNA reads as TGTGCCAGCAGCTCCTACACAGATACGCAGTATTTT.

This chain connects TRBV7-9 to TRBJ2-7; D might be TRBD1 (6 bases). CDR1 SEHNR and CDR2 FQNEAQ come from the germline V gene (reference sequence). V was trimmed by 1 base and J by 5 bases, leaving 12 bases between them. The CDR3 loop spans 14 amino acids. Here the CDR3 reads CASSLDTGRNEQYF. Here the CDR3 DNA reads TGTGCCAGCAGCTTAGATACAGGGCGAAACGAGCAGTACTTC. Drawing the rest from reference TRBV7-9 and TRBJ2-7, the complete variable domain is DTGVSQNPRHKITKRGQNVTFRCDPISEHNRLYWYRQTLGQGPEFLTYFQNEAQLEKSRLLSDRFSAERPKGSFSTLEIQRTEQGDSAMYLCASSLDTGRNEQYFGPGTRLTVT.

The chain couples TRBV5-1 to TRBJ2-3; maybe TRBD2 (5 bases). The germline V gene has CDR1 SGHRS and CDR2 YFSETQ. The CDR3 runs to 15 residues. V was clipped by 5 bases and J by 0 bases, with 13 bases between them. CDR3 loop: CASSWSGRSTDTQYF. The CDR3 coding sequence is TGCGCCAGCAGTTGGAGCGGACGGAGCACAGATACGCAGTATTTT.

The chain links TRBV5-4 to TRBJ2-7; 8 bases line up with TRBD1. The germline CDR1 and CDR2 sequences are SGHNT and YYREEE (reference sequence). The CDR3 is made up of 13 amino acids. The V gene end was trimmed by 4 bases and the J gene end by 1 base; junction bases not matched to a gene: 1. The chain's CDR3 is CASSRTGSYEQYF. CDR3 DNA sequence: TGTGCCAGCAGCCGGACAGGGTCCTACGAGCAGTACTTC.

This clone occurred a few times. The gene calls are TRBV5-5 and TRBJ1-2; 9 positions agree with TRBD1. V gave up 4 bases and J gave up 3 bases; unmatched junction bases: 1. This CDR3 is built from 13 residues. Germline CDR1 SGHKS, CDR2 YYEKEE (reference sequence). The chain's CDR3 is CASSRDRDYGYTF. The CDR3 nucleotides read TGTGCCAGCAGCCGGGACAGGGACTATGGCTACACCTTC. Full variable domain (rest looked up from reference TRBV5-5 and TRBJ1-2): DAGVTQSPTHLIKTRGQQVTLRCSPISGHKSVSWYQQVLGQGPQFIFQYYEKEERGRGNFPDRFSARQFPNYSSELNVNALLLGDSALYLCASSRDRDYGYTFGSGTRLTVV.

The V and J genes are TRBV9 and TRBJ1-1, with D maybe TRBD1 (6 bases). Germline CDR1 SGDLS, CDR2 YYNGEE. The V gene lost 4 bases and the J gene lost 4 bases, with 14 bases spanning the gap. This CDR3 has 14 residues. The CDR3 loop is CASSPNRDGTEAFF. The CDR3 nucleotides read TGTGCCAGCAGCCCGAACAGGGATGGCACTGAAGCTTTCTTT. The variable domain in full, with the rest retrieved from reference TRBV9 and TRBJ1-1, is DSGVTQTPKHLITATGQRVTLRCSPRSGDLSVYWYQQSLDQGLQFLIQYYNGEERAKGNILERFSAQQFPDLHSELNLSSLELGDSALYFCASSPNRDGTEAFFGQGTRLTVV.

The chain carries TRBV7-9 and TRBJ2-1; 9 positions match TRBD1. The V gene end was trimmed by 0 bases and the J gene end by 6 bases; junction bases not matched to a gene: 6. The CDR3 is made up of 16 amino acids. The germline V gene encodes CDR1 SEHNR and CDR2 FQNEAQ (reference sequence). The DNA of the CDR3 is TGTGCCAGCAGCTTAGCACCGGGACAGGGCCCCAATGAGCAGTTCTTC. Translation gives CASSLAPGQGPNEQFF. The full variable domain, rest sourced from reference TRBV7-9 and TRBJ2-1, is DTGVSQNPRHKITKRGQNVTFRCDPISEHNRLYWYRQTLGQGPEFLTYFQNEAQLEKSRLLSDRFSAERPKGSFSTLEIQRTEQGDSAMYLCASSLAPGQGPNEQFFGPGTRLTVL.

This clone has only a few counts. The chain couples TRBV11-1 to TRBJ2-3; a possible D gene is TRBD2 (5 bases). This CDR3 is built from 15 residues. The V and J ends lost 2 bases and 2 bases respectively, with 11 bases between them. Germline loops: CDR1 SGHAT, CDR2 FQDESV (reference sequence). The CDR3 DNA reads TGTGCCAGCAGCTTAATGGCGGGTTTCACAGATACGCAGTATTTT. This gives the protein CASSLMAGFTDTQYF.